This passage covers 23 T cell receptor beta chains from one sample sequenced in a study of shared clonotypes between healthy human individuals (dated by TCRdb to the early 2020s). Libraries were built with the immunoSEQ multiplex PCR assay. TCRdb holds this immuneACCESS table with in-frame rearrangements only. Some clones are missing; in checked studies, unresolved V genes explain under half, and the rest has no known cause. Recorded for this sample are millions of clones; around 95% of them occurred a single time. Of the sample, 0.13% is held by the ten largest clones. The sample comprised naive CD4+ T cells sorted from blood. Explained via the paper, the cell subset or site label denotes: CD45RA+ positively selected. The receptors here all came from a young man in good health.

This clone was recorded only once. This chain joins TRBV7-8 and TRBJ1-5, with a weak D call TRBD1 (6 bases). Germline lookup yields CDR1 SGHVS and CDR2 FQNEAQ. The ends were cut back, 1 base at V and 6 bases at J, with 13 bases in the middle. The CDR3 totals 15 residues. The CDR3 nucleotides read TGTGCCAGCAGCTTAGTGGGGGGCGAAAGTCAGCCCCAGCATTTT. This translates into CASSLVGGESQPQHF.

This clone was seen once. J is TRBJ1-4 and V is TRBV7-2; no reliable D call. Per germline, CDR1 SGHTA and CDR2 FQGNSA. The CDR3 spans 13 residues. V was trimmed by 1 base and J by 4 bases, leaving 4 bases between them. The CDR3 DNA follows: TGTGCCAGCAGCTTAGGAGTTAATGAAAAACTGTTTTTT. Its protein is CASSLGVNEKLFF.

Note on this clone: At the DNA level, this CDR3 is encoded by other sequences in the same sample as well. V usage is TRBV5-4 and J usage is TRBJ2-7; 7 bases line up with TRBD1. CDR3 length equals 14 residues. With 2 bases clipped from V and 3 bases from J, the junction kept 5 bases outside the gene matches. Germline CDR1 reads SGHNT; CDR2 reads YYREEE (reference sequence). This chain's CDR3 is CASSLAGTVYEQYF. CDR3 bases: TGTGCCAGCAGCTTAGCCGGGACAGTCTACGAGCAGTACTTC.

J is TRBJ2-7 and V is TRBV5-1; 8 positions match TRBD1. The CDR3 contains 17 residues. Germline V gene sequence: CDR1 SGHRS, CDR2 YFSETQ. Trimming at V came to 0 bases and at J to 4 bases, leaving 12 bases not matched to a gene. This CDR3 reads CASSLEGPRQGTYEQYF. CDR3 DNA: TGCGCCAGCAGCTTGGAGGGTCCGCGACAGGGGACGTACGAGCAGTACTTC. Full variable domain (outside the CDR3, taken from reference TRBV5-1 and TRBJ2-7): KAGVTQTPRYLIKTRGQQVTLSCSPISGHRSVSWYQQTPGQGLQFLFEYFSETQRNKGNFPGRFSGRQFSNSRSEMNVSTLELGDSALYLCASSLEGPRQGTYEQYFGPGTRLTVT.

This chain uses TRBV30 with TRBJ2-3; 9 nucleotides agree with TRBD2. The CDR3 is 15 amino acids. Germline V gene data show CDR1 as GTSNPN and CDR2 as SVGIG (reference sequence). Losses at the gene ends were 7 bases for V and 2 bases for J; bases not matched to a gene: 10. This CDR3 is CASKTSGISTDTQYF. The CDR3 coding sequence is TGTGCCTCCAAGACTAGCGGAATTTCCACAGATACGCAGTATTTT.

The V and J genes are TRBV5-4 and TRBJ1-2; D is unresolved. The CDR3 extends over 12 amino acids. From germline, CDR1 is SGHNT and CDR2 YYREEE (reference sequence). V was cut by 3 bases and J by 8 bases, with 11 bases left in between. CDR3 DNA sequence: TGTGCCAGCAGCTCCGGACGCGGGGGCTACACCTTC. Translating it yields CASSSGRGGYTF.

The CDR3 loop is CASSWDANSNQPQHF. In DNA, the CDR3 is TGTGCCAGCAGCTGGGATGCTAATAGCAATCAGCCCCAGCATTTT. This sequence joins TRBV6-5 and TRBJ1-5; no clear D gene. V lost 6 bases and J 0 bases, leaving 12 bases between the germline ends. The CDR3 extends over 15 amino acids. Germline assignment: CDR1 MNHEY and CDR2 SVGAGI.

The chain combines TRBV18 with TRBJ2-5; 7 nucleotides line up with TRBD2. Germline trimming cut 1 base from V and 2 bases from J; bases unmatched to any gene: 7. This CDR3 has 16 residues. Germline V lookup: CDR1 KGHSH, CDR2 LQKENI. The CDR3 nucleotides are TGTGCCAGCTCACCACTCGCTGCGGGGGAACAAGAGACCCAGTACTTC. This sequence encodes CASSPLAAGEQETQYF.

This clone was counted a single time. The same CDR3 is also encoded by other DNA sequences in this sample. V and J are TRBV5-1 and TRBJ2-1, with D hard to call. Germline CDR1 reads SGHRS; CDR2 reads YFSETQ. This CDR3 is 12 amino acids long. Deletions cut 0 bases from V and 7 bases from J, with 5 bases between. CDR3 loop: CASSLAGNEQFF. The CDR3 DNA sequence: TGCGCCAGCAGCTTGGCCGGGAATGAGCAGTTCTTC.

The gene calls are TRBV5-1 and TRBJ2-3, with 11 positions matching TRBD2. There are 18 residues in the CDR3. Germline assignment: CDR1 SGHRS and CDR2 YFSETQ. Trimming cost V 4 bases and J 1 base; bases outside gene matches: 11. This chain's CDR3 is CASSPVSGRAKGTDTQYF. For the CDR3, the DNA is TGCGCCAGCAGCCCCGTTAGCGGGAGGGCCAAGGGCACAGATACGCAGTATTTT.

The V gene is TRBV2, the J gene TRBJ2-7, with D possibly called TRBD1 or TRBD2 (6 bases each). Germline CDR1 and CDR2: SNHLY and FYNNEI. The CDR3 is 14 residues long. The V end was cut by 8 bases, the J end by 1 base, with 15 bases between. CDR3 sequence: CASDPGGLSYEQYF. The CDR3 bases are TGTGCCAGCGACCCCGGGGGCCTATCCTACGAGCAGTACTTC.

The V gene is TRBV6-1, the J gene TRBJ1-5; D gene unclear. The CDR3 totals 14 residues. Germline CDR1 and CDR2: MNHNS and SASEGT. Deletions cut 3 bases from V and 0 bases from J, with 6 bases between. CDR3 DNA sequence: TGTGCCAGCAGTGAGTGGGGTAGCAATCAGCCCCAGCATTTT. It encodes CASSEWGSNQPQHF.

V usage is TRBV28 and J usage is TRBJ1-4; the match to TRBD1 covers 7 bases. J gave up 8 bases and V 5 bases, and 8 bases lay outside the gene matches. Looked up from germline, CDR1 is MDHEN and CDR2 is SYDVKM. The CDR3 is 14 amino acids. CDR3: CASSPRQGREKLFF. CDR3 bases: TGTGCCAGCAGTCCACGACAGGGTAGGGAAAAACTGTTTTTT.

Only one count was recorded for this clone. The DNA for the CDR3 is TGTGCCTGGCTACAGGGAGCACTGACAGCTTTCTTT. Translation gives CAWLQGALTAFF. This chain connects TRBV30 to TRBJ1-1; the D gene is possibly TRBD1 (6 bases). The CDR3 runs 12 residues. CDR1 and CDR2 (germline): GTSNPN, SVGIG (reference sequence). V was clipped by 5 bases and J by 10 bases, with 17 bases between them.

The chain employs TRBV11-2 and TRBJ1-1; TRBD1 matches at 8 bases. The V and J ends lost 10 bases and 0 bases, in that order; junction bases with no gene match: 10. Germline V gene sequence: CDR1 SGHAT, CDR2 FQNNGV. This CDR3 region has 15 residues. The CDR3 region has the DNA TGTGCCACAGCTGTATGGACAGGGTTGAACACTGAAGCTTTCTTT. This sequence encodes CATAVWTGLNTEAFF.

This chain links TRBV25-1 with TRBJ2-7; the D call may be TRBD1 or TRBD2 (5 bases each). Germline CDR1 reads MGHDK; CDR2 reads SYGVNS. The CDR3 has 13 amino acids. Trimming took off 5 bases at V and 3 bases at J, with 11 bases between the two ends. CDR3 loop: CASSLRDVYEQYF. The CDR3 DNA reads TGTGCCAGCAGTCTCAGGGACGTCTACGAGCAGTACTTC.

The chain links TRBV7-8 to TRBJ1-5, with TRBD1 matching 12 bases. CDR1 is SGHVS, CDR2 FQNEAQ, per germline. The CDR3 runs to 16 residues. With V trimmed by 0 bases and J by 6 bases, 3 bases remained unmatched. In DNA, the CDR3 is TGTGCCAGCAGCTTAGCCGGGACAGGGGGCGTTCAGCCCCAGCATTTT. As protein: CASSLAGTGGVQPQHF.

This clone appeared once. This chain uses TRBV5-1 with TRBJ1-5, with 8 bases fitting TRBD1. This CDR3 spans 15 amino acids. Germline lookup yields CDR1 SGHRS and CDR2 YFSETQ. With V trimmed by 0 bases and J by 5 bases, 4 bases remained unmatched. CDR3: CASSLAGGQDQPQHF. CDR3 DNA: TGCGCCAGCAGCTTGGCGGGGGGACAGGATCAGCCCCAGCATTTT.

The chain links TRBV5-1 to TRBJ2-1; D may be TRBD2 (5 bases). The germline V gene has CDR1 SGHRS and CDR2 YFSETQ. Deletions cut 1 base from V and 6 bases from J, with 14 bases between. This CDR3 is 15 amino acids long. CDR3: CASSLSASKFNEQFF. The CDR3 coding sequence is TGCGCCAGCAGCTTGTCGGCTAGCAAGTTCAATGAGCAGTTCTTC.

The chain recombines TRBV9 with TRBJ2-7; no definite D call. The CDR3 spans 13 residues. CDR1 and CDR2 (germline): SGDLS, YYNGEE. Trimming removed 0 bases from V and 4 bases from J, with 8 bases in between. The CDR3 reads CASSVGGMYEQYF. The DNA for the CDR3 is TGTGCCAGCAGCGTAGGGGGAATGTACGAGCAGTACTTC.

On this clone itself: The same CDR3 also results from other DNA sequences found in this sample. V usage is TRBV6-6 and J usage is TRBJ2-7; D gene unclear. Trimming removed 2 bases at V and 4 bases at J, with 9 bases between. This CDR3 is 13 amino acids long. CDR1 MNHNY and CDR2 SVGAGI come from the germline V gene (reference sequence). In DNA form, the CDR3 reads TGTGCCAGCAGTTACAGTTATGGGTACGAGCAGTACTTC. Translating gives CASSYSYGYEQYF.

The chain couples TRBV5-8 to TRBJ1-4; TRBD1 matches at 8 bases. With V trimmed by 5 bases and J by 4 bases, 4 bases remained unmatched. Germline CDR1 reads SGHTS; CDR2 reads YDEGEE. This CDR3 is built from 14 residues. Here the CDR3 DNA reads TGTGCCAGCAGGCAGGGGGCCTATAATGAAAAACTGTTTTTT. Its protein product is CASRQGAYNEKLFF. Looking up the rest from reference TRBV5-8 and TRBJ1-4 gives the full variable domain: EAGVTQSPTHLIKTRGQQATLRCSPISGHTSVYWYQQALGLGLQFLLWYDEGEERNRGNFPPRFSGRQFPNYSSELNVNALELEDSALYLCASRQGAYNEKLFFGSGTQLSVL.

This chain connects TRBV4-1 to TRBJ2-1; 7 positions match TRBD1. The CDR3 runs 17 residues. Germline V CDR1 and CDR2: MGHRA, YSYEKL. V was clipped by 2 bases and J by 0 bases; unmatched bases: 7. CDR3 bases: TGCGCCAGCAGCCAAAGCCCGACAGGGAGCTCCTACAATGAGCAGTTCTTC. Translating gives CASSQSPTGSSYNEQFF.